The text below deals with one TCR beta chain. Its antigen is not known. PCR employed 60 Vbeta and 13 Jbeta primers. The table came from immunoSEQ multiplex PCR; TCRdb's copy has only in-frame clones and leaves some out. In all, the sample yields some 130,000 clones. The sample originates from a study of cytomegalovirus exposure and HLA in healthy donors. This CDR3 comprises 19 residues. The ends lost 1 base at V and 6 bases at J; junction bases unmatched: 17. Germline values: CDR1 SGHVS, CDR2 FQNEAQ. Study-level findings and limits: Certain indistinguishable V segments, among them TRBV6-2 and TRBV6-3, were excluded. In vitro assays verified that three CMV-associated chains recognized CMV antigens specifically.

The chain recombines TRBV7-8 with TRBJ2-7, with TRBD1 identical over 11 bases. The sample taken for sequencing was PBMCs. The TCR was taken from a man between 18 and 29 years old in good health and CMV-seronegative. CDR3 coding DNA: TGTGCCAGCAGCTTAGTTAGGTTCTTTTTAGGACAGGGGGCTGGCGAGCAGTACTTC. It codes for CASSLVRFFLGQGAGEQYF. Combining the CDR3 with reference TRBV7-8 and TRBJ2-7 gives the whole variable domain GAGVSQSPRYKVAKRGQDVALRCDPISGHVSLFWYQQALGQGPEFLTYFQNEAQLDKSGLPSDRFFAERPEGSVSTLKIQRTQQEDSAVYLCASSLVRFFLGQGAGEQYFGPGTRLTVT.